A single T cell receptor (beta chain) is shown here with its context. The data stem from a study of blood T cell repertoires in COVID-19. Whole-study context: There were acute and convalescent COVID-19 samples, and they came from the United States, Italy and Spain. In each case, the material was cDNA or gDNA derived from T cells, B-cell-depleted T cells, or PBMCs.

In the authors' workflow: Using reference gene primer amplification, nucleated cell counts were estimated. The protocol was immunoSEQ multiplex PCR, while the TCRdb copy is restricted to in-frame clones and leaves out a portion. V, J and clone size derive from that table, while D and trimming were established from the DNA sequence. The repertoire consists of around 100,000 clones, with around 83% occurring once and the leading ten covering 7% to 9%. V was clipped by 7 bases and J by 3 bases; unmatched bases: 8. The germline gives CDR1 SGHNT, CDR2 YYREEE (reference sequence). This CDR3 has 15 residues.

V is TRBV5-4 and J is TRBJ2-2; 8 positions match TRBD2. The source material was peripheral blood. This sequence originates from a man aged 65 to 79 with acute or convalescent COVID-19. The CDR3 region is CASPWRGEYTGELFF. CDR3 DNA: TGTGCCAGCCCTTGGCGGGGGGAATACACCGGGGAGCTGTTTTTT.